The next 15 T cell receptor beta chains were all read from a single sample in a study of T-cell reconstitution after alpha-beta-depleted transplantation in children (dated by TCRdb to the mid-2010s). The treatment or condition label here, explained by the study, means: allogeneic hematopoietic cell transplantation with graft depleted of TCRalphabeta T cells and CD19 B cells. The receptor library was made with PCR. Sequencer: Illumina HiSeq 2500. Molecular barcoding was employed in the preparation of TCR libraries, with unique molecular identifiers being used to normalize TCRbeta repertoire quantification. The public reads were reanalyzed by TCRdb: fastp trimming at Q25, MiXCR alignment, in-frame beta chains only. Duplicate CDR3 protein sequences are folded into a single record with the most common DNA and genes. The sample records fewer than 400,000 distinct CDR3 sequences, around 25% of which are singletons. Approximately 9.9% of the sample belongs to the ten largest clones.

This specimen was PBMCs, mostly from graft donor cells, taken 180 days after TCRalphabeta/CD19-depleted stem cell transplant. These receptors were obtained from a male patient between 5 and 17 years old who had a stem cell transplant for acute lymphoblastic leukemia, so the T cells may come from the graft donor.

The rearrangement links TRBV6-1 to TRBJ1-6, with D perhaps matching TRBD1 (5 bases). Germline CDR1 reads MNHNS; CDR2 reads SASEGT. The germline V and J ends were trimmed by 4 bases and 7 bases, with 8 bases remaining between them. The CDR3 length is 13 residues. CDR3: CASSGQPNSPLHF. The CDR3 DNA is TGTGCCAGCAGTGGACAGCCCAATTCACCCCTCCACTTT.

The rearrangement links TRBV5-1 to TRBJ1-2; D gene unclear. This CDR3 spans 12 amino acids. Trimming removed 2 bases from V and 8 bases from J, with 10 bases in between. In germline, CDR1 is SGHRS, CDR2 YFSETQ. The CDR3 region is CASSFAFGGYTF. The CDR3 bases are TGCGCCAGCAGCTTCGCCTTTGGGGGCTACACCTTC.

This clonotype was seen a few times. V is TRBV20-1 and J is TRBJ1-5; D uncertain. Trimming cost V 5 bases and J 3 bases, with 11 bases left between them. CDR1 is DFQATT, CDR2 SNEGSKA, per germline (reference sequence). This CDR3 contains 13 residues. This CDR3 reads CSALPAPNQPQHF. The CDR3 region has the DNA TGCAGTGCTCTCCCAGCACCCAATCAGCCCCAGCATTTT.

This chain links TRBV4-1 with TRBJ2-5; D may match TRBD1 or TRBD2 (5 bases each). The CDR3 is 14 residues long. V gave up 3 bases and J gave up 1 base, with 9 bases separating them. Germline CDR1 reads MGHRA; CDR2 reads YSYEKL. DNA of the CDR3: TGCGCCAGCAGCCAGGGTGGGACCCAAGAGACCCAGTACTTC. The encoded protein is CASSQGGTQETQYF.

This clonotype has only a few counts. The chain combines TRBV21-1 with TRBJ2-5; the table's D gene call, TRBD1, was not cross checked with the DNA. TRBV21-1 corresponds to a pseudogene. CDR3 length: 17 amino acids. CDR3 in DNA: TGTGCCAGCAGCAGCCAGACCGGGACGGAAAGTCAAGAGACCCAGTACTTC. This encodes CASSSQTGTESQETQYF.

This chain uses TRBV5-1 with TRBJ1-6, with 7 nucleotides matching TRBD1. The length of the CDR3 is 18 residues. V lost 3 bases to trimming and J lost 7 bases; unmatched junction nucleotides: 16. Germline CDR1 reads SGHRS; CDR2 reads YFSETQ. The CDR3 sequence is CASSWRIWTGNENSPLHF. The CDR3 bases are TGCGCCAGCAGCTGGAGAATCTGGACAGGAAACGAAAATTCACCCCTCCACTTT.

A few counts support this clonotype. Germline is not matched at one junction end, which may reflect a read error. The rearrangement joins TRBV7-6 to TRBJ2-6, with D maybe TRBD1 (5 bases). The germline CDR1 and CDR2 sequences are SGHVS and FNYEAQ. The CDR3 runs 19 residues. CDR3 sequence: CASSLVAWSRSSGANVPTF. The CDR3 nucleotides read TGTGCCAGCAGCTTAGTCGCGTGGTCGCGGTCCTCTGGGGCCAACGTCCCGACTTTC.

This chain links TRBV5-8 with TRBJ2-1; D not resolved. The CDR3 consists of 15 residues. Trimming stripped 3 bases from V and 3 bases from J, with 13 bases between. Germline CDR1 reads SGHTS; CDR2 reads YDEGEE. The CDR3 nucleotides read TGTGCCAGCAGCTCTGGTGGGTACTACTACAATGAGCAGTTCTTC. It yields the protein CASSSGGYYYNEQFF.

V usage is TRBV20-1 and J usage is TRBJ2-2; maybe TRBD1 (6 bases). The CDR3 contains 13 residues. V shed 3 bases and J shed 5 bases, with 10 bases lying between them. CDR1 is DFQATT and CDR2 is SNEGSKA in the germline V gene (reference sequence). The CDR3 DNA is TGCAGTGCTAGTCACAGGGATACCGGGGAGCTGTTTTTT. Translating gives CSASHRDTGELFF.

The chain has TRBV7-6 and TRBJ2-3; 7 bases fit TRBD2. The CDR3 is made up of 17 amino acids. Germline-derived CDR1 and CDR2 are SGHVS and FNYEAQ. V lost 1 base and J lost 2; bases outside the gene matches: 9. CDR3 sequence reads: CASSLVASSGYTDTQYF. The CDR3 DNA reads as TGTGCCAGCAGCTTAGTGGCTAGTAGCGGGTACACAGATACGCAGTATTTT. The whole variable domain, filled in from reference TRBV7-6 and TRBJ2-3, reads GAGVSQSPRYKVTKRGQDVALRCDPISGHVSLYWYRQALGQGPEFLTYFNYEAQQDKSGLPNDRFSAERPEGSISTLTIQRTEQRDSAMYRCASSLVASSGYTDTQYFGPGTRLTVL.

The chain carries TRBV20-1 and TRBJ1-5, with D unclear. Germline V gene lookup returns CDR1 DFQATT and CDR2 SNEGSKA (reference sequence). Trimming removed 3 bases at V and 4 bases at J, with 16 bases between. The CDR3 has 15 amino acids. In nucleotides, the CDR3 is TGCAGTGCTAGCCCCGCGCAGGCCCGAAATCAGCCCCAGCATTTT. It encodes CSASPAQARNQPQHF.

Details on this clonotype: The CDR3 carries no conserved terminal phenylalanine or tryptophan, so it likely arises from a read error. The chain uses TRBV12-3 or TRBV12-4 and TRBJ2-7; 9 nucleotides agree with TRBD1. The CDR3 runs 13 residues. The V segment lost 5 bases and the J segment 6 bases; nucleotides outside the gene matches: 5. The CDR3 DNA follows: TGTGCCAGCAGTCCGGGGACAGGGTTCGAGCAGTACTCC. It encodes CASSPGTGFEQYS.

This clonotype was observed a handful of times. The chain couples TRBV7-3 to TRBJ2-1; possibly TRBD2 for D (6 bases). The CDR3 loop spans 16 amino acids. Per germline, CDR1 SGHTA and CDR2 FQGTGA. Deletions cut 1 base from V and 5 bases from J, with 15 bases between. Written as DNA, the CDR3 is TGTGCCAGCAGCTTAATGGGTGGCGGGATGAACAATGAGCAGTTCTTC. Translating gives CASSLMGGGMNNEQFF.

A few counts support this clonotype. CDR3 nucleotides: TGTGCCAGCAGCCGAGCCCTAAATGAGCAGTTCTTC. Its protein is CASSRALNEQFF. This chain links TRBV5-6 with TRBJ2-1, with no clear D. Germline V gives CDR1 SGHDT, CDR2 YYEEEE. V was shortened by 4 bases and J by 7 bases, with 9 bases between the two germline ends. This CDR3 comprises 12 residues.

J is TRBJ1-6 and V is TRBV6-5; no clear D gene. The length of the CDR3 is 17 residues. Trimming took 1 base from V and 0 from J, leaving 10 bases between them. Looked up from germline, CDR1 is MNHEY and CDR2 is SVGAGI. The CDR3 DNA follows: TGTGCCAGCAGTTACTTCTACCGGAGCTCCTATAATTCACCCCTCCACTTT. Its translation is CASSYFYRSSYNSPLHF.